Sequencing of this T cell receptor (beta chain) was carried out in a study of cytomegalovirus exposure and HLA in healthy donors. Regarding the study as a whole: Excluded: some indistinguishable V segments such as TRBV6-2 and TRBV6-3. TCR beta sequences reportedly predicted the HLA-A and HLA-B alleles of most subjects accurately.

Germline CDR1 reads MNHEY; CDR2 reads SVGAGI. The V end lost 7 bases, the J end lost 0 bases, and 7 bases lay between the germline ends. This CDR3 has 12 amino acids. A multiplex PCR was run with 60 Vbeta primers and 13 Jbeta primers. TCRdb's copy holds only in-frame clones and misses some; the assay was immunoSEQ multiplex PCR. This sample yields around 140,000 clones, of which about 9.1% are seen a single time; around 7% belongs to the top ten. Only a few counts were recorded for this clone. No antigen is known for it. The TCR was taken from a woman between 35 and 50 years old in good health and CMV-seropositive. This chain joins TRBV6-5 and TRBJ2-7; no reliable D call. The sample taken for sequencing was PBMCs. CDR3 DNA sequence: TGTGCCAGCATGGGCAGCTCCTACGAGCAGTACTTC. This codes for CASMGSSYEQYF.